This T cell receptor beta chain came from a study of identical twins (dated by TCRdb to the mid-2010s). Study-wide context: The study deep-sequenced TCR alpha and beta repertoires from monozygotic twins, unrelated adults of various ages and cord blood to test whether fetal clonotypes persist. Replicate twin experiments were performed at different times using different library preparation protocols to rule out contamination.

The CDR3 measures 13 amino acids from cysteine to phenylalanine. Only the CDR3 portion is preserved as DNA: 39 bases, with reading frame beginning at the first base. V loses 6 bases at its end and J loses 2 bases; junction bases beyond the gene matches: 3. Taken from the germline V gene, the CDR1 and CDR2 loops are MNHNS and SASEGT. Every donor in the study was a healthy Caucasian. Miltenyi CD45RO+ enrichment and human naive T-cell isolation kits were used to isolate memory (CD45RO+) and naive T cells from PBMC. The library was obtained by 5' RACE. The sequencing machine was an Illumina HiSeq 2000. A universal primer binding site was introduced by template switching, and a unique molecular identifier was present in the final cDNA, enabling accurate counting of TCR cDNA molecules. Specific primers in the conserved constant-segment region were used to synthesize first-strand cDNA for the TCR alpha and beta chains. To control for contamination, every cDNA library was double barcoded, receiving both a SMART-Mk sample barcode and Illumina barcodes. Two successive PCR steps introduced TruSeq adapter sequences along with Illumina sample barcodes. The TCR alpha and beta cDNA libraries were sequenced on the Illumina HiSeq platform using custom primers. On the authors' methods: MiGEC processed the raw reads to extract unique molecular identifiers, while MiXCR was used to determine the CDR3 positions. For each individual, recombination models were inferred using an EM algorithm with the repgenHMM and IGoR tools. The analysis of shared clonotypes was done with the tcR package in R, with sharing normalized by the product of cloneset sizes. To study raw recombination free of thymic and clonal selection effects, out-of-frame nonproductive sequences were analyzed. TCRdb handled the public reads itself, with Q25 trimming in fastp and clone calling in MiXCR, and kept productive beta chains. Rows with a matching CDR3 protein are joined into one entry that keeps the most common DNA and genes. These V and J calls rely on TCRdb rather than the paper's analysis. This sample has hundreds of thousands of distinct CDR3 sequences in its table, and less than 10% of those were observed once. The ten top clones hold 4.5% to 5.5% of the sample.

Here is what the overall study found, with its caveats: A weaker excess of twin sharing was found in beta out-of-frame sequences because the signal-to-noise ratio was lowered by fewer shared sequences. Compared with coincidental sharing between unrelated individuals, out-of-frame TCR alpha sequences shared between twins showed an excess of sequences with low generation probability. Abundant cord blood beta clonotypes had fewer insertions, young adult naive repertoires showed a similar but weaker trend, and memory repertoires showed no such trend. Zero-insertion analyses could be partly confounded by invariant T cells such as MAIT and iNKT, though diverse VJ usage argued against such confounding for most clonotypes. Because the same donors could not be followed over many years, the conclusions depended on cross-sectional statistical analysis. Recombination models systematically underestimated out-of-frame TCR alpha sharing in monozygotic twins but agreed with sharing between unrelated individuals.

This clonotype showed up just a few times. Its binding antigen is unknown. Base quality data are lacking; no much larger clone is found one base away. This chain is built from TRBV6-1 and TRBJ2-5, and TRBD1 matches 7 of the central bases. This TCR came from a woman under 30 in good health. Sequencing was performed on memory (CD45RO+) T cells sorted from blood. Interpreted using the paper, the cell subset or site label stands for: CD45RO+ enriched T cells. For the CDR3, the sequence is CASRGTVQETQYF. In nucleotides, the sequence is TGTGCCAGCAGAGGGACAGTACAAGAGACCCAGTACTTC.